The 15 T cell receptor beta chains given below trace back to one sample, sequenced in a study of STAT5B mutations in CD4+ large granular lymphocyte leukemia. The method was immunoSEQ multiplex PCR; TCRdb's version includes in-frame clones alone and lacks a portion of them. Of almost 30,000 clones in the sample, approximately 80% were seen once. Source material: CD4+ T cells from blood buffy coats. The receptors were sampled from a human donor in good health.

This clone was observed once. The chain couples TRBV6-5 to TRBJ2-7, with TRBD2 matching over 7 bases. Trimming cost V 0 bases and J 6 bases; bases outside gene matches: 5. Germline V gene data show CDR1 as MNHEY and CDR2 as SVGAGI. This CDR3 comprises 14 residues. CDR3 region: CASSYSGGLGEQYV. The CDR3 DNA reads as TGTGCCAGCAGTTACTCGGGGGGGTTAGGCGAGCAGTACGTC.

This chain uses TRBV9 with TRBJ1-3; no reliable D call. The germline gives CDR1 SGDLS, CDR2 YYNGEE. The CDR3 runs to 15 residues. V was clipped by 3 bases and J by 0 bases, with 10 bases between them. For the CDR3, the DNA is TGTGCCAGCAGCGGCCAGGCCTACTCTGGAAACACCATATATTTT. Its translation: CASSGQAYSGNTIYF.

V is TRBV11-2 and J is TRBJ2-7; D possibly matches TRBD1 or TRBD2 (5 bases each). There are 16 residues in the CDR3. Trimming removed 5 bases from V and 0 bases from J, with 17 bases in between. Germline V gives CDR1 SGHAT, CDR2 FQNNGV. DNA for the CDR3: TGTGCCAGCAGCCCAAACAACCGGGACGGCTCCTACGAGCAGTACTTC. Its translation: CASSPNNRDGSYEQYF.

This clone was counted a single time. CDR3 protein: CASSKGPGNQPQHF. In nucleotides, the CDR3 is TGTGCCAGCAGTAAAGGCCCGGGCAATCAGCCCCAGCATTTT. The J gene is TRBJ1-5, the V gene TRBV9; D is undetermined. CDR1 and CDR2 from the germline V gene are SGDLS and YYNGEE. Trimming took off 5 bases at V and 2 bases at J, with 11 bases between the two ends. The CDR3 has 14 residues.

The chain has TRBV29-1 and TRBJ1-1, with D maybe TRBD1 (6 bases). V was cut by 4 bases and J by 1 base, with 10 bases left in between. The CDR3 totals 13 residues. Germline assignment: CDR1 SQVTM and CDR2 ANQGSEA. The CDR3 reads CSVGDIWNTEAFF. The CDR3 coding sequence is TGCAGCGTTGGGGACATCTGGAACACTGAAGCTTTCTTT.

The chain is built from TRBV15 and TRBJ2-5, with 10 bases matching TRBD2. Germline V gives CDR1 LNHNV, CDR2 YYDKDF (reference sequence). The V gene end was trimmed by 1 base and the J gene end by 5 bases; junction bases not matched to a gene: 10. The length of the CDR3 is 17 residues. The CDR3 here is CATSRALGSGGRETQYF. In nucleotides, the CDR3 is TGTGCCACCAGCAGAGCCTTAGGTAGCGGGGGGAGGGAGACCCAGTACTTC. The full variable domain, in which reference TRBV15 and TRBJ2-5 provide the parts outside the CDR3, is DAMVIQNPRYQVTQFGKPVTLSCSQTLNHNVMYWYQQKSSQAPKLLFHYYDKDFNNEADTPDNFQSRRPNTSFCFLDIRSPGLGDTAMYLCATSRALGSGGRETQYFGPGTRLLVL.

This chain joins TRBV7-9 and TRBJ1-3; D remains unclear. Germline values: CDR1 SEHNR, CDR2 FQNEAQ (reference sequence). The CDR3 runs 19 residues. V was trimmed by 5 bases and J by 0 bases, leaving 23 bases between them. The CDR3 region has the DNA TGTGCCAGCAGCCCGACACCGTTCAACCACTTATCCTCTGGAAACACCATATATTTT. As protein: CASSPTPFNHLSSGNTIYF.

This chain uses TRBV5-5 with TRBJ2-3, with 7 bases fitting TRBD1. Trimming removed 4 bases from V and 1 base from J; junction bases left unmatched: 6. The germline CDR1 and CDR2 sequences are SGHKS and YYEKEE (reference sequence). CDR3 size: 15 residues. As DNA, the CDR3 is TGTGCCAGCAGCGAGGGACAGACACGCACAGATACGCAGTATTTT. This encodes CASSEGQTRTDTQYF. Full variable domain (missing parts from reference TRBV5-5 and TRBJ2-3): DAGVTQSPTHLIKTRGQQVTLRCSPISGHKSVSWYQQVLGQGPQFIFQYYEKEERGRGNFPDRFSARQFPNYSSELNVNALLLGDSALYLCASSEGQTRTDTQYFGPGTRLTVL.

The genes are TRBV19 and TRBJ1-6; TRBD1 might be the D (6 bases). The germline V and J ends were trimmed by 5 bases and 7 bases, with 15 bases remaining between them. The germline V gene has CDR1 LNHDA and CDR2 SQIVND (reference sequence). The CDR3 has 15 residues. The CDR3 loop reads CASSLAGGLNSPLHF. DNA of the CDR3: TGTGCCAGTAGTTTAGCCGGGGGGCTAAATTCACCCCTCCACTTT. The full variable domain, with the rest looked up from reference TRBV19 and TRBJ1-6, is DGGITQSPKYLFRKEGQNVTLSCEQNLNHDAMYWYRQDPGQGLRLIYYSQIVNDFQKGDIAEGYSVSREKKESFPLTVTSAQKNPTAFYLCASSLAGGLNSPLHFGNGTRLTVT.

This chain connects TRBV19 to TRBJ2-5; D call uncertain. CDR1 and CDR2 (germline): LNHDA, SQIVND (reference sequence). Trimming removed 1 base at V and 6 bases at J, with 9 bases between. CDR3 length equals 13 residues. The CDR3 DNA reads TGTGCCAGTAGTATAGTTGGTGGCCAGACCCAGTACTTC. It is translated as CASSIVGGQTQYF.

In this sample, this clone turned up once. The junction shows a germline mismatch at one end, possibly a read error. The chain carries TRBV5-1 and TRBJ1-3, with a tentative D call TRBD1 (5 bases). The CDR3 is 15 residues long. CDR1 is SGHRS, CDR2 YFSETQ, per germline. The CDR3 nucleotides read TGCGCCAGCAGCTTGGATGACAGATCGGGAACCACCATATATTTT. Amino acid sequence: CASSLDDRSGTTIYF.

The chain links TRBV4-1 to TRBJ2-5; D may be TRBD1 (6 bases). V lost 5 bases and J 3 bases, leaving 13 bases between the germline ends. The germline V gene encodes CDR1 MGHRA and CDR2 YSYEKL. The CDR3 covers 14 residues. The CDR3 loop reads CASSLVQGEETQYF. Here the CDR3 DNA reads TGCGCCAGCAGCTTAGTACAGGGAGAAGAGACCCAGTACTTC.

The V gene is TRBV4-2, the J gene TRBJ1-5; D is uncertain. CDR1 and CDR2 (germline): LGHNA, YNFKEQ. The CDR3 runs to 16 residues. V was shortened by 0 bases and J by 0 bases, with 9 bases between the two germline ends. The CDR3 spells CASSQENSHSNQPQHF. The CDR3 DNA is TGTGCCAGCAGCCAAGAGAATAGCCATAGCAATCAGCCCCAGCATTTT.

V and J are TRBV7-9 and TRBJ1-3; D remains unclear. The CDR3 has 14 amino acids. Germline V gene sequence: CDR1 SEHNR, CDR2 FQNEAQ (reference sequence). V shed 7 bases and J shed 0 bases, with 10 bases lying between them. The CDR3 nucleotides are TGTGCCAGCACCCGCATGAGCTCTGGAAACACCATATATTTT. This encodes CASTRMSSGNTIYF.

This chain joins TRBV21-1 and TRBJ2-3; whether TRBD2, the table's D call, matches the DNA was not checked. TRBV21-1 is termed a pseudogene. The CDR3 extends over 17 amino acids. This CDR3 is CASSKGPAGGPIDTQYF. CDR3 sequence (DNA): TGTGCCAGCAGCAAAGGTCCAGCGGGGGGTCCAATAGATACGCAGTATTTT.